The source of this T cell receptor (beta chain) is a study of T cell repertoires and HLA-DP antigens. Average purity of the negatively selected CD4+ T cells was around 98%. The CDR3 has 17 residues. Germline V gene lookup returns CDR1 SGHAT and CDR2 FQNNGV. Deletions cut 5 bases from V and 4 bases from J, with 23 bases between. Comments on this clone: Its antigen is unidentified.

Assay used: immunoSEQ multiplex PCR; TCRdb lists only in-frame clones, some missing. Among fewer than 95,000 clones listed, about 89% were seen once. The chain couples TRBV11-2 to TRBJ2-5; D might be TRBD2 (5 bases). This receptor was taken from a man aged 45-60 years in good health and CMV-seronegative. The specimen sequenced was CD4+ T cells from PBMCs. The DNA of the CDR3 is TGTGCCAGCAGCGCCAATTGGGCGGGCCGGGGTTCAGAGACCCAGTACTTC. It is translated as CASSANWAGRGSETQYF.